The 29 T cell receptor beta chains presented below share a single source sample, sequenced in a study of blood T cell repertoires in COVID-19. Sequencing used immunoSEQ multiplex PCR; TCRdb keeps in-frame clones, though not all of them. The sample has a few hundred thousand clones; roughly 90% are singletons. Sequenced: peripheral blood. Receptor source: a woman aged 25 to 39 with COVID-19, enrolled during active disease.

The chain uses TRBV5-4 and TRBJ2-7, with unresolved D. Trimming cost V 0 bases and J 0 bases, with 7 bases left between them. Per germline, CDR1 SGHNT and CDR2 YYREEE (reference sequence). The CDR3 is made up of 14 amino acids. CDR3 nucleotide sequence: TGTGCCAGCAGCTTGGATCGCAGCTCCTACGAGCAGTACTTC. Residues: CASSLDRSSYEQYF.

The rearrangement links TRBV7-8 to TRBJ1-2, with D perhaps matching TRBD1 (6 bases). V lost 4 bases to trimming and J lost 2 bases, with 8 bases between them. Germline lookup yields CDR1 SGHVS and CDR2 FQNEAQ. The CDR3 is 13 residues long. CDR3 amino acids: CASSSGQNYGYTF. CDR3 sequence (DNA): TGTGCCAGCAGCTCAGGACAGAACTATGGCTACACCTTC.

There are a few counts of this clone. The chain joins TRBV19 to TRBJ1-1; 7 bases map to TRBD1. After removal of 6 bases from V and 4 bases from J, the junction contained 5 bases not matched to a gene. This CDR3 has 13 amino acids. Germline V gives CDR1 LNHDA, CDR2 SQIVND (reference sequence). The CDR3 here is CASSQNRGTEAFF. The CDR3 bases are TGTGCCAGTAGCCAAAACAGGGGCACTGAAGCTTTCTTT.

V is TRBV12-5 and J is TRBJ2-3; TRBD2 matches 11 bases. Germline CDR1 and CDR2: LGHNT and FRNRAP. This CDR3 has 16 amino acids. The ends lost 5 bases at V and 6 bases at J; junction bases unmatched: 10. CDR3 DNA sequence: TGTGCTAGTGGTCTGGGGACTAGCGGAAGGGGGGATACGCAGTATTTT. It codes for CASGLGTSGRGDTQYF.

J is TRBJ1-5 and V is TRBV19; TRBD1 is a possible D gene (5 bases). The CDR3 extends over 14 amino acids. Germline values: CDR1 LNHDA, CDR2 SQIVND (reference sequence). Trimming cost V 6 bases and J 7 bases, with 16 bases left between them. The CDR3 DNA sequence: TGTGCCAGTAGCAATAGGGCGGGACGGCAGCCCCAGCATTTT. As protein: CASSNRAGRQPQHF.

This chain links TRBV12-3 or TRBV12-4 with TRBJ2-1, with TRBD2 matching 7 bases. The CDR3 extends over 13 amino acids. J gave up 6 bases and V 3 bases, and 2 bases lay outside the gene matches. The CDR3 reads CASSFASGNEQFF. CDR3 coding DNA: TGTGCCAGCAGTTTTGCTAGCGGCAATGAGCAGTTCTTC.

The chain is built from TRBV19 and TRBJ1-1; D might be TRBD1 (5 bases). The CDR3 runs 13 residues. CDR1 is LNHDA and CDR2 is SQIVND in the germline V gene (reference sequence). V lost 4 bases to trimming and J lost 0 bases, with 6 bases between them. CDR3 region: CASSTGMNTEAFF. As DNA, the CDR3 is TGTGCCAGTAGTACAGGGATGAACACTGAAGCTTTCTTT. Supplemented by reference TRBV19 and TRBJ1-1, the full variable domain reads DGGITQSPKYLFRKEGQNVTLSCEQNLNHDAMYWYRQDPGQGLRLIYYSQIVNDFQKGDIAEGYSVSREKKESFPLTVTSAQKNPTAFYLCASSTGMNTEAFFGQGTRLTVV.

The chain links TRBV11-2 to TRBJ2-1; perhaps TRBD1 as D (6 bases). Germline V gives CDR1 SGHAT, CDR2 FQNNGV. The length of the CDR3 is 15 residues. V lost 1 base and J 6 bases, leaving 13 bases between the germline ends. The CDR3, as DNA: TGTGCCAGCAGCTTAGCGACAAGGGGGACCAATGAGCAGTTCTTC. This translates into CASSLATRGTNEQFF.

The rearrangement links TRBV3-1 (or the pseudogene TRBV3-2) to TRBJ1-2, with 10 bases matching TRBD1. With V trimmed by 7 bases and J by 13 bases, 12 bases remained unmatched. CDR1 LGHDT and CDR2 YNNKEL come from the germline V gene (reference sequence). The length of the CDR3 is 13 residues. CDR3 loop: CASTETRQGALTF. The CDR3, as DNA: TGTGCCAGCACCGAGACACGACAGGGGGCGCTCACCTTC.

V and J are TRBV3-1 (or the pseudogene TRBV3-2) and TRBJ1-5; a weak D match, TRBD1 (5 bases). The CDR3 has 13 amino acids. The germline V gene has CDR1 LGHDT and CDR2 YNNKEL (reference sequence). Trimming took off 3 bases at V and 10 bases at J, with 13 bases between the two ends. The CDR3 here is CASSHSKGQPQHF. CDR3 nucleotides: TGTGCCAGCAGCCATAGTAAGGGGCAACCCCAGCATTTT.

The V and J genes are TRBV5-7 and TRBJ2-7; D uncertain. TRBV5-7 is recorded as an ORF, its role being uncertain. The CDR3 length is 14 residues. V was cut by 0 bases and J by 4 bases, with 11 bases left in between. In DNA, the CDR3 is TGTGCCAGCAGCTTGGCCCAACAGAGATACGAGCAGTACTTC. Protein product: CASSLAQQRYEQYF.

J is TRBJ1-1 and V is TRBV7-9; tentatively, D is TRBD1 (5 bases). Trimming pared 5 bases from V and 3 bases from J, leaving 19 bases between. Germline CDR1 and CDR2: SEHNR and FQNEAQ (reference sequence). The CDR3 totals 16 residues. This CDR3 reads CASSIFGGIGDTEAFF. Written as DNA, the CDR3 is TGTGCCAGCAGCATCTTTGGGGGGATAGGGGACACTGAAGCTTTCTTT.

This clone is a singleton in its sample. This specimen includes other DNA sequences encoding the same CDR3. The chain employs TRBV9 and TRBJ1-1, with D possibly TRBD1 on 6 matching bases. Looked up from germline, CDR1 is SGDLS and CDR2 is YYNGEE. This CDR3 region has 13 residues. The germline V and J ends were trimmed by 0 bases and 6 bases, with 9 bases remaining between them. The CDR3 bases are TGTGCCAGCAGCGTAGCGACAGGAGCTGAAGCTTTCTTT. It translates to CASSVATGAEAFF. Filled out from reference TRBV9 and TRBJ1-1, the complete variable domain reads DSGVTQTPKHLITATGQRVTLRCSPRSGDLSVYWYQQSLDQGLQFLIQYYNGEERAKGNILERFSAQQFPDLHSELNLSSLELGDSALYFCASSVATGAEAFFGQGTRLTVV.

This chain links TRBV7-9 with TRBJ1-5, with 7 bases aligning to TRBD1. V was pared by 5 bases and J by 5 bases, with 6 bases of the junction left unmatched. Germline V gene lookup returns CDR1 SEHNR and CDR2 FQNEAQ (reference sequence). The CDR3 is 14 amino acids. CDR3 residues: CASSTQGSHQPQHF. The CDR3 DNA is TGTGCCAGCAGCACACAGGGGTCCCATCAGCCCCAGCATTTT.

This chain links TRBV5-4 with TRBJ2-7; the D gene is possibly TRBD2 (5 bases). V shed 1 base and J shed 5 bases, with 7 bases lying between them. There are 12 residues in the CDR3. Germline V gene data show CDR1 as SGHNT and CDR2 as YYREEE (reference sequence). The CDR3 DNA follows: TGTGCCAGCAGCTTGATCGGGGACGAGCAGTACTTC. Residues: CASSLIGDEQYF.

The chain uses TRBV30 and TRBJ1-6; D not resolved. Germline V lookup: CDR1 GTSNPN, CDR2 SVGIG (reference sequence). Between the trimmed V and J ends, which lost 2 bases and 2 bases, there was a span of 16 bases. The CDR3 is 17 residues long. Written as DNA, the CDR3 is TGTGCCTGGAGTCCCGATATACCGGGGACCTATAATTCACCCCTCCACTTT. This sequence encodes CAWSPDIPGTYNSPLHF.

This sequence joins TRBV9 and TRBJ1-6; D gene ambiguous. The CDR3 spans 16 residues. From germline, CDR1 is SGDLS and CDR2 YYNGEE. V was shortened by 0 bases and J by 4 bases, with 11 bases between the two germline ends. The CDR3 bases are TGTGCCAGCAGCGTAGGTGGAGGGTTTTATAATTCACCCCTCCACTTT. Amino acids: CASSVGGGFYNSPLHF.

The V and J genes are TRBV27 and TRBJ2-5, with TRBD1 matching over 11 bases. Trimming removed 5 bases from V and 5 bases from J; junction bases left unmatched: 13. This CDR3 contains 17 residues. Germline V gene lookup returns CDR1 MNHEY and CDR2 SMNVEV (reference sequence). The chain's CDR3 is CASSRILGTGGKETQYF. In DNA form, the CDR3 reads TGTGCCAGCAGTCGCATCCTAGGGACAGGGGGAAAGGAGACCCAGTACTTC.

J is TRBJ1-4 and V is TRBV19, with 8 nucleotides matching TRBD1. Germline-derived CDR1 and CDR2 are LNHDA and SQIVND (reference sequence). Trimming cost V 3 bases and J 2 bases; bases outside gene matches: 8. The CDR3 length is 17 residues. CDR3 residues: CASSMATGDPTNEKLFF. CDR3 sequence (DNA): TGTGCCAGTAGTATGGCGACAGGGGACCCGACTAATGAAAAACTGTTTTTT.

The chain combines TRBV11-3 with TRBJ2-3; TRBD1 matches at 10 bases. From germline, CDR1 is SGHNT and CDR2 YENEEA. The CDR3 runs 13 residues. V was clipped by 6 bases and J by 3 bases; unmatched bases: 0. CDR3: CASRDRGTDTQYF. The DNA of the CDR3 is TGTGCCAGCAGGGACAGGGGGACAGATACGCAGTATTTT.

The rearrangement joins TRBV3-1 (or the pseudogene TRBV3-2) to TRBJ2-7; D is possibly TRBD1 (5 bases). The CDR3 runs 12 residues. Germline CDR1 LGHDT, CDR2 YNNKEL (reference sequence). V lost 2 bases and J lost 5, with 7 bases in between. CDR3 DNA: TGTGCCAGCAGCCAAAAAGGGGACGAGCAGTACTTC. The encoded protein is CASSQKGDEQYF.

The CDR3 DNA sequence: TGTGCCTGGAGTGTGTGGGACAGGTCATATGGCTACACCTTC. As protein: CAWSVWDRSYGYTF. The V call is TRBV30, the J call TRBJ1-2, with 8 bases that match TRBD1. Germline V gene data show CDR1 as GTSNPN and CDR2 as SVGIG (reference sequence). The V segment lost 0 bases and the J segment 5 bases; nucleotides outside the gene matches: 5. The CDR3 loop spans 14 amino acids. Variable domain in full (rest from reference TRBV30 and TRBJ1-2): SQTIHQWPATLVQPVGSPLSLECTVEGTSNPNLYWYRQAAGRGLQLLFYSVGIGQISSEVPQNLSASRPQDRQFILSSKKLLLSDSGFYLCAWSVWDRSYGYTFGSGTRLTVV.

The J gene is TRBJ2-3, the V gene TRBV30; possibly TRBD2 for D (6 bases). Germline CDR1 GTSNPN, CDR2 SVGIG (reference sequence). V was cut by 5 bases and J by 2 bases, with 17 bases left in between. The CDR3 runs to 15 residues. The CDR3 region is CAWARSGAFTDTQYF. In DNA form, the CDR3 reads TGTGCCTGGGCGAGGTCGGGAGCCTTCACAGATACGCAGTATTTT.

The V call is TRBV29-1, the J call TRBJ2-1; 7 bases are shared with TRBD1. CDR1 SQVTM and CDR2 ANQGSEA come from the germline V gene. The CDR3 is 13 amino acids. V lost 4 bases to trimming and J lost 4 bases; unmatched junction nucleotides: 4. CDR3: CSVARQGYNEQFF. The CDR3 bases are TGCAGCGTTGCGCGACAGGGTTACAATGAGCAGTTCTTC.

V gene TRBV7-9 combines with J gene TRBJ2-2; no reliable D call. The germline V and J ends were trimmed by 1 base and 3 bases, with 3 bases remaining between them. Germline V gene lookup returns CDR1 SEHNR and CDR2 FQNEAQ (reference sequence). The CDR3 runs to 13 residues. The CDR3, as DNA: TGTGCCAGCAGCTTAGACTACACCGGGGAGCTGTTTTTT. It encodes CASSLDYTGELFF. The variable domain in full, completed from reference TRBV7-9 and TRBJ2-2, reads DTGVSQNPRHKITKRGQNVTFRCDPISEHNRLYWYRQTLGQGPEFLTYFQNEAQLEKSRLLSDRFSAERPKGSFSTLEIQRTEQGDSAMYLCASSLDYTGELFFGEGSRLTVL.

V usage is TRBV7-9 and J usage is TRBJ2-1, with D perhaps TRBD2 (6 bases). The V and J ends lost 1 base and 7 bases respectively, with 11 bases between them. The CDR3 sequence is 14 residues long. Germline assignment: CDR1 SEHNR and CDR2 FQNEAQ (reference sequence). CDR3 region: CASSLGAGRNEQFF. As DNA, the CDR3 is TGTGCCAGCAGCTTAGGGGCAGGGAGGAATGAGCAGTTCTTC.

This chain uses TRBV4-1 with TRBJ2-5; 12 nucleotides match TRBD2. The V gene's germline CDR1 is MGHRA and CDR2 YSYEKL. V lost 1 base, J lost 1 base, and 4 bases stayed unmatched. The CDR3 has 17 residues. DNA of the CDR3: TGCGCCAGCAGCCAAGCACTAGCGGGAGGTAGCCAAGAGACCCAGTACTTC. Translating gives CASSQALAGGSQETQYF.

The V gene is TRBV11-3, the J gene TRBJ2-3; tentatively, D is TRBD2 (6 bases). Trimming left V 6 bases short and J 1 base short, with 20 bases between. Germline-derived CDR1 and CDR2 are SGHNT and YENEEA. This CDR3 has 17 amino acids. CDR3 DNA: TGTGCCAGCAGTAAAAGGAGGGACCCCGGGGGCACAGATACGCAGTATTTT. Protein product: CASSKRRDPGGTDTQYF.

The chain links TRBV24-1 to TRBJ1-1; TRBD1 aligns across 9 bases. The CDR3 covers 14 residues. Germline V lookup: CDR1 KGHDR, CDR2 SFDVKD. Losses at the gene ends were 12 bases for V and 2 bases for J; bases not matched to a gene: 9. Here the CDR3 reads CASGHRGLNTEAFF. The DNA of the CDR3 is TGTGCCTCAGGGCACAGGGGGCTTAACACTGAAGCTTTCTTT.